This is a list of T cell receptor beta chains from one sample in a study of identical twins. MiXCR was run by TCRdb on the 5' RACE reads, yielding one entry per CDR3 protein. The table shows about 690,000 distinct CDR3 sequences, with around 5.7% occurring only once. Sequencing input: naive T cells sorted from blood. The receptors shown here come from a man between 18 and 35 years old in good health. The CDR3 runs from the conserved cysteine through the conserved F or W. Fields, in order: V gene, J gene, clone size, D gene, CDR3 DNA, CDR3 protein. A D gene is named only where the DNA matches it firmly. Rows may omit the clone size; those that give it use once, few, many or a size class.

V gene: TRBV11-1
J gene: TRBJ2-3
clone size: many
D gene: .
CDR3 DNA: TGTGCCAGCAGCTTAGTCGGGTACGGGGATACGCAGTATTTT
CDR3 protein: CASSLVGYGDTQYF

V gene: TRBV19
J gene: TRBJ2-1
clone size: few
D gene: .
CDR3 DNA: TGTGCCAGTTCCCGTAGGTCCAATGAGCAGTTCTTC
CDR3 protein: CASSRRSNEQFF

V gene: TRBV5-1
J gene: TRBJ2-2
clone size: .
D gene: .
CDR3 DNA: TGCGCCAGCTTTATCGTTCTGACCGGGGAGCTGTTTTTT
CDR3 protein: CASFIVLTGELFF

V gene: TRBV5-1
J gene: TRBJ2-3
clone size: many
D gene: TRBD2
CDR3 DNA: TGCGCCAGCAGCTGGCCGCTCTCGGGGAGGGAAACAGATACGCAGTATTTT
CDR3 protein: CASSWPLSGRETDTQYF

V gene: TRBV29-1
J gene: TRBJ1-2
clone size: many
D gene: .
CDR3 DNA: TGCAGCGTTGACGATGACTATGGCTACACCTTC
CDR3 protein: CSVDDDYGYTF

V gene: TRBV27
J gene: TRBJ1-5
clone size: many
D gene: .
CDR3 DNA: TGTGCCAGCAGTTTCGACCCGGGAGGGAATCAGCCCCAGCATTTT
CDR3 protein: CASSFDPGGNQPQHF

V gene: TRBV7-6
J gene: TRBJ1-4
clone size: many
D gene: .
CDR3 DNA: TGTGCCAGCAGCTTATATACAGGGAATGAAAAACTGTTTTTT
CDR3 protein: CASSLYTGNEKLFF

V gene: TRBV15
J gene: TRBJ2-7
clone size: .
D gene: TRBD1
CDR3 DNA: TGTGCCACCAGCAGAGCCCCGGGCAGGGGGTCCTACGAGCAGTACTTC
CDR3 protein: CATSRAPGRGSYEQYF

V gene: TRBV18
J gene: TRBJ2-1
clone size: few
D gene: TRBD1
CDR3 DNA: TGTGCCAGCTCACCACCCGGCAGGGGGCGATACAATGAGCAGTTCTTC
CDR3 protein: CASSPPGRGRYNEQFF

V gene: TRBV7-9
J gene: TRBJ2-1
clone size: few
D gene: TRBD2
CDR3 DNA: TGTGCCAGCAGCCCTGCACTAGCGGGAGAGTACAATGAGCAGTTCTTC
CDR3 protein: CASSPALAGEYNEQFF

V gene: TRBV10-3
J gene: TRBJ2-7
clone size: few
D gene: .
CDR3 DNA: TGTGCCATCAGTGAGATCCGGGACAACTACGAGCAGTACTTC
CDR3 protein: CAISEIRDNYEQYF

V gene: TRBV7-6
J gene: TRBJ2-1
clone size: .
D gene: .
CDR3 DNA: TGTGCCAGCACCCCAGGGAGGGGGCCCTCCGATGAGCAGTTCTTC
CDR3 protein: CASTPGRGPSDEQFF

V gene: TRBV20-1
J gene: TRBJ2-1
clone size: many
D gene: .
CDR3 DNA: TGCAGTGCCCCAAAGGTCAGCTCCTACAATGAGCAGTTCTTC
CDR3 protein: CSAPKVSSYNEQFF

V gene: TRBV6-1
J gene: TRBJ2-1
clone size: few
D gene: .
CDR3 DNA: TGTGCCACCTCGGGCGCGAGCTCCTACAATGAGCAGTTCTTC
CDR3 protein: CATSGASSYNEQFF

V gene: TRBV20-1
J gene: TRBJ2-7
clone size: many
D gene: .
CDR3 DNA: TGCAGTGCCCCCTGGAGGGTTCCATACGAGCAGTACTTC
CDR3 protein: CSAPWRVPYEQYF

V gene: TRBV12-3/TRBV12-4
J gene: TRBJ2-3
clone size: many
D gene: TRBD1
CDR3 DNA: TGTGCCAGCACACCGGGACAGGGAACAACAGATACGCAGTATTTT
CDR3 protein: CASTPGQGTTDTQYF

V gene: TRBV9
J gene: TRBJ2-7
clone size: many
D gene: .
CDR3 DNA: TGTGCCAGCAGCGTAGGCATACCTAGCTACGAGCAGTACTTC
CDR3 protein: CASSVGIPSYEQYF

V gene: TRBV5-1
J gene: TRBJ2-5
clone size: .
D gene: .
CDR3 DNA: TGCGCCAGCAGCTTGGCCGAGGGCCCAGAGACCCAGTACTTC
CDR3 protein: CASSLAEGPETQYF

V gene: TRBV21-1
J gene: TRBJ2-2
clone size: many
D gene: .
CDR3 DNA: TGTGCCAGCAGCATTCGAGCGGGAGGGCCCCTTAACACCGGGGAGCTGTTTTTT
CDR3 protein: CASSIRAGGPLNTGELFF

V gene: TRBV5-1
J gene: TRBJ2-1
clone size: many
D gene: TRBD2
CDR3 DNA: TGCGCCAGCAGCTTGACTAGCGGGAGGTACAATGAGCAGTTCTTC
CDR3 protein: CASSLTSGRYNEQFF

V gene: TRBV27
J gene: TRBJ2-7
clone size: .
D gene: .
CDR3 DNA: TGTGCCAGCAGTTTAAGACAGGACCTAAGGACCTACGAGCAGTACTTC
CDR3 protein: CASSLRQDLRTYEQYF

V gene: TRBV28
J gene: TRBJ2-3
clone size: .
D gene: TRBD2
CDR3 DNA: TGTGCCAGCAGTTTAGCAGCTGGACTAGCTATCAACACAGATACGCAGTATTTT
CDR3 protein: CASSLAAGLAINTDTQYF

V gene: TRBV6-5
J gene: TRBJ2-6
clone size: few
D gene: .
CDR3 DNA: TGTGCCAGCAGTTACGGACGGGCTGGGGCCAACGTCCTGACTTTC
CDR3 protein: CASSYGRAGANVLTF

V gene: TRBV20-1
J gene: TRBJ2-3
clone size: many
D gene: .
CDR3 DNA: TGCAGTGCTCACATGACAGGAGATACGCAGTATTTT
CDR3 protein: CSAHMTGDTQYF